This T cell receptor beta chain is from a study of T cell responses to AZD1222 COVID-19 vaccine. Points from the study as a whole: Baseline serostatus was positive in only a handful of AZD1222 recipients. Rises in breadth and depth of Spike-specific TCRs came after two AZD1222 doses.

Produced via immunoSEQ multiplex PCR; TCRdb's table is partial and in-frame only. The repertoire consists of about 94,000 clones, with nearly 90% occurring once and the leading ten covering about 8.4%. About this clone itself: Its cognate antigen is unknown.

The germline CDR1 and CDR2 sequences are SGHTA and FQGNSA. The CDR3 totals 16 residues. V dropped 1 base and J dropped 3; count of bases not matched to a gene: 2. This chain links TRBV7-2 with TRBJ2-5, with 13 bases fitting TRBD2. The sequence was collected from an adult in good health. The material was peripheral blood, obtained on day 0 of AZD1222 vaccination. The CDR3 nucleotides read TGTGCCAGCAGCTTAGTAGGACTAGCGGGGGAAGAGACCCAGTACTTC. Translating it yields CASSLVGLAGEETQYF.